The clone carrying this T cell receptor beta chain has a count of ten or more. Its antigen is still unknown. The CDR3 totals 10 residues. Germline loops: CDR1 DFQATT, CDR2 SNEGSKA (reference sequence). These data belong to a study of regulatory T cells in long-lasting Graves disease. Study-wide findings and caveats: When disease was persistent, TRBV28, TRBJ1-2 and TRBJ2-5 were the favored segments. The sample size was small, and this may have reduced accuracy.

Indicated time point: newly diagnosed GD, antithyroid drugs for less than 3 months. PBMC RNA served as the TCR library source. Peripheral blood, at nine milliliters, went into EDTA tubes. CDR3-region Arm-PCR and iRepertoire HTBI primers produced the TCR beta libraries. TCRdb reprocessed the multiplex PCR reads with MiXCR, giving one entry per CDR3 protein. The sample holds approximately 350,000 distinct CDR3 sequences, roughly 12% seen once. This sample was shared with a second study, whose subject was T cells in Graves' hyperthyroidism and ophthalmopathy.

The source material was peripheral blood mononuclear cells (PBMCs), sampled at new diagnosis, from a patient treated with antithyroid drugs. This chain uses TRBV20-1 with TRBJ2-7; 8 bases are a match to TRBD1. The receptor was isolated from a woman between 18 and 30 years old with Graves disease. For the CDR3, the DNA is TGCAGGGGAGGACAGGGTTTTCGGTACGTC. Its translation: CRGGQGFRYV.